Listed here are 30 T cell receptor beta chains from one sample, sequenced in a study of blood T cell repertoires in COVID-19. Clones were read by immunoSEQ multiplex PCR, and TCRdb kept only the in-frame ones, dropping some. The repertoire holds fewer than 150,000 clones, about nine tenths seen once, with 10% in the top ten. The sequencing sample was made of peripheral blood. Receptors originate from a man aged 50 or older with active or convalescent COVID-19.

V and J are TRBV18 and TRBJ2-1; 7 bases are shared with TRBD1. The V gene's germline CDR1 is KGHSH and CDR2 LQKENI. With V trimmed by 1 base and J by 4 bases, 10 bases remained unmatched. The CDR3 covers 17 residues. CDR3 sequence: CASSPLRGQLKYNEQFF. In DNA form, the CDR3 reads TGTGCCAGCTCACCACTAAGGGGGCAGCTGAAATACAATGAGCAGTTCTTC.

The chain couples TRBV5-4 to TRBJ1-2; 7 nucleotides match TRBD1. This CDR3 contains 15 residues. The trim removed 5 bases at V and 2 bases at J, leaving 9 bases unmatched. Germline loops: CDR1 SGHNT, CDR2 YYREEE (reference sequence). The CDR3 loop is CASRSGQKINYGYTF. The CDR3, as DNA: TGTGCCAGCAGATCGGGACAGAAGATAAACTATGGCTACACCTTC.

The chain carries TRBV7-8 and TRBJ1-2; maybe TRBD1 (6 bases). Looked up from germline, CDR1 is SGHVS and CDR2 is FQNEAQ. With 7 bases removed from V and 4 bases from J, the gap between germline ends came to 7 bases. This CDR3 has 11 residues. The CDR3 nucleotides read TGTGCCAGCAAGACAGGCTATGGCTACACCTTC. Its protein product is CASKTGYGYTF.

CDR3 protein: CATSIDRFSYEQYF. The CDR3 DNA reads as TGTGCCACCAGCATAGACAGGTTCTCCTACGAGCAGTACTTC. This chain joins TRBV15 and TRBJ2-7, with D maybe TRBD1 (6 bases). Looked up from germline, CDR1 is LNHNV and CDR2 is YYDKDF (reference sequence). The CDR3 covers 14 residues. V was pared by 4 bases and J by 0 bases, with 10 bases between.

This chain uses TRBV7-9 with TRBJ2-7; 7 bases map to TRBD2. CDR1 is SEHNR, CDR2 FQNEAQ, per germline (reference sequence). J gave up 2 bases and V 2 bases, and 9 bases lay outside the gene matches. This CDR3 region has 16 residues. CDR3 sequence reads: CASSLSSRERPYEQYF. Here the CDR3 DNA reads TGTGCCAGCAGCTTAAGTTCGCGGGAGAGACCCTACGAGCAGTACTTC.

The chain couples TRBV18 to TRBJ2-1; 13 bases match TRBD2. CDR3 length: 19 residues. V dropped 6 bases and J dropped 14; count of bases not matched to a gene: 25. Germline V gene lookup returns CDR1 KGHSH and CDR2 LQKENI. CDR3 nucleotide sequence: TGTGCCAGCTCGCAACAATCAAACACACCCGGGACTAGCGGGATTCGGGAGTTCTTC. Amino acid sequence: CASSQQSNTPGTSGIREFF.

V and J are TRBV28 and TRBJ1-1; 9 nucleotides line up with TRBD1. The CDR3 contains 13 residues. CDR1 is MDHEN and CDR2 is SYDVKM in the germline V gene. Germline trimming cut 4 bases from V and 10 bases from J; bases unmatched to any gene: 7. The CDR3 region has the DNA TGTGCCAGCAGTTCCCTCCCGGGACAGGGAGCTTTCTTT. Its protein product is CASSSLPGQGAFF.

The chain couples TRBV14 to TRBJ2-7; D might be TRBD2 (6 bases). This CDR3 is built from 16 residues. V lost 4 bases and J lost 3, with 19 bases in between. The germline CDR1 and CDR2 sequences are SGHDN and FVKESK. The CDR3 region is CASSRTLGLLRYEQYF. The CDR3 nucleotides read TGTGCCAGCAGCCGGACACTGGGACTGCTTCGCTACGAGCAGTACTTC.

The chain combines TRBV11-2 with TRBJ1-1, with D unclear. Germline V gene data show CDR1 as SGHAT and CDR2 as FQNNGV. V lost 5 bases, J lost 3 bases, and 10 bases lay in between. There are 13 residues in the CDR3. Here the CDR3 reads CASSLFDDTEAFF. As DNA, the CDR3 is TGTGCCAGCAGCCTATTTGATGACACTGAAGCTTTCTTT. Full variable domain (missing parts from reference TRBV11-2 and TRBJ1-1): EAGVAQSPRYKIIEKRQSVAFWCNPISGHATLYWYQQILGQGPKLLIQFQNNGVVDDSQLPKDRFSAERLKGVDSTLKIQPAKLEDSAVYLCASSLFDDTEAFFGQGTRLTVV.

This CDR3 is CASSRRQGYNEQFF. The CDR3 nucleotides are TGTGCCAGCAGTAGACGACAGGGCTACAATGAGCAGTTCTTC. V usage is TRBV27 and J usage is TRBJ2-1, with 7 positions matching TRBD1. The CDR3 totals 14 residues. V shed 5 bases and J 3 bases; nucleotides not matched to a gene: 4. Germline CDR1 MNHEY, CDR2 SMNVEV (reference sequence).

This clone was observed a single time. V is TRBV14 and J is TRBJ2-1; a possible D gene is TRBD2 (6 bases). Trimming took off 3 bases at V and 5 bases at J, with 17 bases between the two ends. This CDR3 comprises 16 residues. Germline CDR1 and CDR2: SGHDN and FVKESK. For the CDR3, the DNA is TGTGCCAGCAGCCACAAACTAGCTTCTTTCAACAATGAGCAGTTCTTC. This translates into CASSHKLASFNNEQFF. Complete variable domain (other parts from reference TRBV14 and TRBJ2-1): EAGVTQFPSHSVIEKGQTVTLRCDPISGHDNLYWYRRVMGKEIKFLLHFVKESKQDESGMPNNRFLAERTGGTYSTLKVQPAELEDSGVYFCASSHKLASFNNEQFFGPGTRLTVL.

CDR3 amino acids: CSVVVQDVGYGYTF. The CDR3, as DNA: TGCAGCGTAGTCGTGCAGGATGTTGGGTATGGCTACACCTTC. The chain joins TRBV29-1 to TRBJ1-2; no firm D call. The CDR3 runs to 14 residues. Trimming left V 6 bases short and J 5 bases short, with 19 bases between. CDR1 is SQVTM, CDR2 ANQGSEA, per germline.

The J gene is TRBJ2-3, the V gene TRBV9; 12 nucleotides align to TRBD2. Germline V lookup: CDR1 SGDLS, CDR2 YYNGEE. The CDR3 sequence is 17 residues long. The junction had 2 bases not matched to a gene; V was cut back by 0 bases and J by 0 bases. In nucleotides, the CDR3 is TGTGCCAGCAGCGTAGGTCTAGCGGGAGGGAGCACAGATACGCAGTATTTT. It translates to CASSVGLAGGSTDTQYF.

The chain is built from TRBV7-3 and TRBJ2-1; 9 bases match TRBD2. With 2 bases clipped from V and 9 bases from J, the junction kept 8 bases outside the gene matches. The CDR3 length is 15 residues. Germline CDR1 and CDR2: SGHTA and FQGTGA. The chain's CDR3 is CASSLASGNRGEQFF. For the CDR3, the DNA is TGTGCCAGCAGCTTAGCTAGCGGGAACCGAGGTGAGCAGTTCTTC.

This clone was seen just once. The chain carries TRBV11-3 and TRBJ1-3; TRBD1 is a possible D gene (5 bases). The V end was cut by 5 bases, the J end by 7 bases, with 15 bases between. The CDR3 is 14 amino acids. CDR1 and CDR2 from the germline V gene are SGHNT and YENEEA. The CDR3 region has the DNA TGTGCCAGCAGCCCAGGTGGAGGGGTGAACACCATATATTTT. Translated, it gives CASSPGGGVNTIYF.

The rearrangement joins TRBV6-2 or TRBV6-3 to TRBJ2-7; D is unclear. The ends were cut back, 5 bases at V and 6 bases at J, with 11 bases in the middle. The CDR3 is 12 residues long. CDR1 is MNHEY and CDR2 is SVGEGT in the germline V gene. The CDR3, as DNA: TGTGCCAGCAGTACTCCCCTAGGCGAGCAGTACTTC. Encoded protein: CASSTPLGEQYF.

The CDR3 nucleotides are TGTGCCAGCAGTGAGAGTCAGCCCCAGCATTTT. It codes for CASSESQPQHF. The chain recombines TRBV6-4 with TRBJ1-5, with D uncertain. The V gene's germline CDR1 is MRHNA and CDR2 SNTAGT. Trimming took 3 bases from V and 6 from J, leaving 3 bases between them. This CDR3 is built from 11 residues.

The chain employs TRBV6-2 or TRBV6-3 and TRBJ1-5; D might be TRBD1 (6 bases). Germline V gives CDR1 MNHEY, CDR2 SVGEGT. The V gene lost 1 base and the J gene lost 5 bases, with 12 bases spanning the gap. The CDR3 is 15 amino acids. The CDR3 loop reads CASSYFRGFDQPQHF. CDR3 sequence (DNA): TGTGCCAGCAGTTACTTCAGGGGTTTTGATCAGCCCCAGCATTTT.

The chain links TRBV6-5 to TRBJ1-1; 8 bases match TRBD1. This CDR3 spans 15 amino acids. The germline V gene encodes CDR1 MNHEY and CDR2 SVGAGI. V lost 4 bases and J lost 5; bases outside the gene matches: 9. The CDR3 loop reads CASSWTGPGRTEAFF. In nucleotides, the CDR3 is TGTGCCAGCAGTTGGACAGGGCCCGGAAGAACTGAAGCTTTCTTT.

The V and J genes are TRBV5-4 and TRBJ2-3; TRBD2 aligns across 8 bases. The CDR3 is made up of 16 amino acids. The V gene's germline CDR1 is SGHNT and CDR2 YYREEE (reference sequence). V lost 1 base and J lost 2; bases outside the gene matches: 6. The CDR3: CASSLKLAANTDTQYF. The CDR3 DNA reads TGTGCCAGCAGCTTGAAACTAGCGGCCAACACAGATACGCAGTATTTT.

This chain connects TRBV18 to TRBJ2-3, with D possibly TRBD1 on 6 matching bases. The CDR3 runs 16 residues. Per germline, CDR1 KGHSH and CDR2 LQKENI. Between the trimmed V and J ends, which lost 0 bases and 0 bases, there was a span of 10 bases. In DNA, the CDR3 is TGTGCCAGCTCACCACCGGGACATACCAGCACAGATACGCAGTATTTT. This translates into CASSPPGHTSTDTQYF.

This clone was observed a few times. The CDR3 DNA follows: TGTGCCACCAGTGACATAAGCGGGAGGGAGTACAATGAGCAGTTCTTC. Translating gives CATSDISGREYNEQFF. V and J are TRBV24-1 and TRBJ2-1; 10 nucleotides agree with TRBD2. V lost 4 bases and J lost 4; bases outside the gene matches: 6. The CDR3 is 16 amino acids. Germline values: CDR1 KGHDR, CDR2 SFDVKD.

V usage is TRBV24-1 and J usage is TRBJ2-5, with a possible D match to TRBD2 (5 bases). The CDR3 totals 18 residues. CDR1 is KGHDR and CDR2 is SFDVKD in the germline V gene. Trimming pared 3 bases from V and 5 bases from J, leaving 24 bases between. CDR3 in DNA: TGTGCCACCAGTGATCCGAACCCCGGGGAGATCTCTCGGGAGACCCAGTACTTC. Translating gives CATSDPNPGEISRETQYF.

This chain links TRBV18 with TRBJ2-2, with D perhaps TRBD2 (6 bases). The germline V gene encodes CDR1 KGHSH and CDR2 LQKENI. Deletions cut 3 bases from V and 7 bases from J, with 12 bases between. The CDR3 covers 14 residues. The CDR3 loop is CASSPGEVSGELFF. The CDR3 DNA reads as TGTGCCAGCTCACCGGGGGAGGTCAGCGGGGAGCTGTTTTTT. Full variable domain (remainder filled in from reference TRBV18 and TRBJ2-2): NAGVMQNPRHLVRRRGQEARLRCSPMKGHSHVYWYRQLPEEGLKFMVYLQKENIIDESGMPKERFSAEFPKEGPSILRIQQVVRGDSAAYFCASSPGEVSGELFFGEGSRLTVL.

This chain uses TRBV21-1 with TRBJ1-4; TRBD1 was called by the table and not checked on the DNA. TRBV21-1 represents a pseudogene. The CDR3 consists of 13 residues. The DNA of the CDR3 is TGTGCCAGCGCGCGGGTGGGGGCAGAAAAACTGTTTTTT. Translation: CASARVGAEKLFF.

This sequence joins TRBV7-2 and TRBJ2-2; D may be TRBD2 (6 bases). The V and J ends lost 7 bases and 3 bases respectively, with 15 bases between them. The CDR3 has 15 amino acids. Germline V lookup: CDR1 SGHTA, CDR2 FQGNSA. CDR3 amino acids: CASKLEAGDTGELFF. The CDR3 DNA reads as TGTGCCAGCAAGCTAGAAGCGGGCGACACCGGGGAGCTGTTTTTT.

V usage is TRBV9 and J usage is TRBJ2-2; maybe TRBD2 (6 bases). This CDR3 spans 19 amino acids. Between the trimmed V and J ends, which lost 0 bases and 2 bases, there was a span of 20 bases. The V gene's germline CDR1 is SGDLS and CDR2 YYNGEE. The DNA of the CDR3 is TGTGCCAGCAGCGTAGACGGGGGTGAGCTAGCGAGTAACACCGGGGAGCTGTTTTTT. Its protein product is CASSVDGGELASNTGELFF.

This clone was seen only once. The genes are TRBV7-2 and TRBJ2-5; 12 positions agree with TRBD2. The CDR3 has 16 amino acids. Germline loops: CDR1 SGHTA, CDR2 FQGNSA. The V and J ends lost 5 bases and 1 base, in that order; junction bases with no gene match: 5. In nucleotides, the CDR3 is TGTGCCAGCAGCCCAGGACTAGCGGGGATCCAAGAGACCCAGTACTTC. Translating it yields CASSPGLAGIQETQYF.

The rearrangement joins TRBV6-2 or TRBV6-3 to TRBJ2-5; 8 bases are shared with TRBD1. The CDR3 has 18 residues. V was pared by 4 bases and J by 2 bases, with 15 bases of the junction left unmatched. Looked up from germline, CDR1 is MNHEY and CDR2 is SVGEGT. CDR3 in amino acids: CASSWTGKRDRSQETQYF. In DNA, the CDR3 is TGTGCCAGCAGTTGGACAGGGAAACGGGACAGATCGCAAGAGACCCAGTACTTC.

J is TRBJ2-1 and V is TRBV27; possible D gene TRBD2, 7 bases. The length of the CDR3 is 14 residues. The V and J ends lost 5 bases and 4 bases respectively, with 12 bases between them. Per germline, CDR1 MNHEY and CDR2 SMNVEV (reference sequence). The chain's CDR3 is CASSRGGAYNEQFF. The CDR3 DNA reads as TGTGCCAGCAGTCGAGGGGGGGCTTACAATGAGCAGTTCTTC.